Shown below are 8 T cell receptor beta chains from a single sample sequenced in a study of T cells of healthy individuals. TCRdb reprocessed the 5' RACE reads via MiXCR and lists one record per CDR3 protein. The repertoire includes about 41,000 distinct CDR3 sequences, about 4.2% of them detected once, and approximately 8.5% sits in the top ten. The receptors were gathered from a human donor in good health.

This chain connects TRBV20-1 to TRBJ1-2; D unclear. This CDR3 is built from 15 residues. Deletions cut 0 bases from V and 5 bases from J, with 16 bases between. The germline gives CDR1 DFQATT, CDR2 SNEGSKA (reference sequence). The CDR3 here is CSARDEPRAVYGYTF. For the CDR3, the DNA is TGCAGTGCTAGAGATGAACCTAGGGCAGTTTATGGCTACACCTTC.

Many counts were recorded for this clonotype. V is TRBV4-2 and J is TRBJ2-1, with a weak D call TRBD2 (7 bases). This CDR3 has 16 amino acids. Germline CDR1 LGHNA, CDR2 YNFKEQ. With 0 bases removed from V and 6 bases from J, the gap between germline ends came to 15 bases. CDR3 amino acids: CASSQERGGVANEQFF. The CDR3 DNA reads TGTGCCAGCAGCCAAGAGAGGGGGGGAGTGGCCAATGAGCAGTTCTTC.

In this sample, this clonotype turned up many times. This rearrangement joins TRBV6-6 to TRBJ1-2; D remains ambiguous. This CDR3 is 13 amino acids long. Germline V lookup: CDR1 MNHNY, CDR2 SVGAGI (reference sequence). Trimming shortened V by 2 bases and J by 8 bases, and 12 bases separated the two germline ends. CDR3 amino acids: CASSYTVTGGYTF. CDR3 coding DNA: TGTGCCAGCAGTTACACCGTGACCGGAGGCTACACCTTC.

This clonotype appeared many times. The chain is built from TRBV24-1 and TRBJ2-2, with unresolved D. V lost 3 bases to trimming and J lost 6 bases, with 16 bases between them. CDR1 and CDR2 from the germline V gene are KGHDR and SFDVKD. This CDR3 spans 16 amino acids. The CDR3 loop reads CATSDATRSPSGELFF. CDR3 sequence (DNA): TGTGCCACCAGTGATGCCACACGTAGTCCATCCGGGGAGCTGTTTTTT.

Note on this clonotype: A much larger clone differs from this one at a single base, so this may be a read error. This chain uses TRBV6-2 or TRBV6-3 with TRBJ2-1; 11 bases map to TRBD1. Germline lookup yields CDR1 MNHEY and CDR2 SVGEGT. This CDR3 contains 14 residues. The CDR3 spells CACRTGGAGNEQFF. CDR3 coding DNA: TGTGCCTGCAGGACAGGGGGCGCAGGCAATGAGCAGTTCTTC.

There are many counts of this clonotype. The chain joins TRBV20-1 to TRBJ2-1; unclear D gene. CDR3 length: 13 amino acids. Germline assignment: CDR1 DFQATT and CDR2 SNEGSKA (reference sequence). Trimming left V 3 bases short and J 9 bases short, with 15 bases between. The CDR3 protein is CSASPLRATEQFF. The CDR3 nucleotides are TGCAGTGCTAGTCCGTTACGAGCGACTGAGCAGTTCTTC.

Ten or more counts support this clonotype. The gene calls are TRBV2 and TRBJ2-7; TRBD1 aligns across 7 bases. This CDR3 spans 14 amino acids. Trimming cost V 6 bases and J 3 bases; bases outside gene matches: 8. Germline values: CDR1 SNHLY, CDR2 FYNNEI. CDR3 DNA: TGTGCCAGCAGGGGGGACAGATCAAGCTACGAGCAGTACTTC. Translation gives CASRGDRSSYEQYF. The full variable domain, with the rest looked up from reference TRBV2 and TRBJ2-7, is EPEVTQTPSHQVTQMGQEVILRCVPISNHLYFYWYRQILGQKVEFLVSFYNNEISEKSEIFDDQFSVERPDGSNFTLKIRSTKLEDSAMYFCASRGDRSSYEQYFGPGTRLTVT.

As concerns this clonotype: This clone may be a read error of a much larger clone one base away. The genes are TRBV10-3 and TRBJ1-5; D is perhaps TRBD1 (5 bases). V was clipped by 10 bases and J by 3 bases, with 16 bases between them. There are 14 residues in the CDR3. Germline CDR1 ENHRY, CDR2 SYGVKD. CDR3 sequence (DNA): TGTGCCAGCCGCGGGCGGGGGGACAATCAGCCCCAGCATTTT. Amino acid sequence: CASRGRGDNQPQHF.